This T cell receptor beta chain was found in a study of beta chain features in type 1 diabetes (dated by TCRdb to about 2018). Regarding the research as a whole: Mean age, gender distribution, total cell number and subset yield did not differ between patients and healthy donors. A total of roughly 110 million sorted cells were examined across all samples, and the number of cells per subset was strongly correlated with RNA yield. In the study, recently diagnosed type 1 diabetes patients and matched healthy donors were compared on the TCRB repertoires of their sorted circulating CD4+ T cell subsets. Naive and central memory subsets were obtained from all 30 or so donors, but regulatory and stem cell-like memory subsets were isolated from only 8 patients and roughly 8 healthy donors.

A single peripheral blood draw of 95 to 150 mL on average was collected from each donor into heparinised tubes. Using a panel that included CD45RO, CCR7, CD25, CD127, CD95 and CD27, naive, central memory, regulatory and stem cell-like memory CD4+ T cells were sorted on a BD FACSAria II. A purity above 95% was achieved for all sorted populations. PBMCs were separated immediately by Lymphoprep density gradient centrifugation and were stained directly, without being cultured. So that batch effects would be minimized, each experiment stained and sorted samples in pairs, pairing one healthy donor with one patient. With regard to this clone: The antigen it binds to is not known. Per-base qualities were not stored, and no clone one base away is much larger.

The CDR3 numbers 19 residues from cysteine through phenylalanine. CDR3 DNA only is kept here, 57 bases in frame from base 1. CDR1 SGHRS and CDR2 YFSETQ are derived from the germline V gene. Here V drops 0 bases and J drops 1 base, and the junction holds 12 bases not matched to any gene. The entire amount of isolated RNA was reverse transcribed using the High Capacity cDNA Reverse Transcription Kit, so the sequenced TCRB transcripts were expressed ones. Deep immunoSEQ sequencing was performed on naive, central memory and regulatory T cell samples, with an average of about 4 million total reads per sample. After sorted cells were lysed in RLT buffer, RNA was extracted with DNase-treated RNeasy Micro or Mini kits, with the choice depending on cell number. Each cell subset was processed separately to prevent cross-contamination, with patient and healthy donor samples processed together. The immunoSEQ multiplex PCR was used to amplify TCRB sequences from cDNA, generating 87-bp fragments that spanned the CDR3 region. The amplicons were sequenced using the Illumina HiSeq platform. The authors' pipeline ran thus. PCR bias was computationally corrected using synthetic template baselines, reads within Hamming distance 2 were collapsed, and singletons that could not be merged were discarded. By aligning reads against IMGT, V, D and J genes, CDR3 length, and insertions or deletions at six rearrangement sites were assigned. Within each subset, clonotype counts were normalized to sorted cell number, after which true diversity and Gini coefficients were computed with the tcR R package. Repertoire sharing was quantified using the overlap coefficient calculated on TCRB nucleotide sequences. TCRdb mirrors the immuneACCESS table, restricted to in-frame sequences. Some clones are absent from its copies; in checked studies, under half trace to an unresolved V gene, and the reason for the others is unknown. D and trimming come from the DNA, and the V and J calls and clone size come from that table. Here the sample has roughly 170,000 clones; about 13% occur a single time. About 0.59% of the sample goes to the ten largest clones.

Beyond this particular receptor, the publication reports: At VDJ recombination sites, type 1 diabetes patients had fewer insertions and more deleted nucleotides, which implies abnormalities in thymic rearrangement. Because cDNA was sequenced instead of genomic DNA, activated cells with high expression could be over-represented, although the groups did not differ in activation or CD3 levels. PCR may preferentially amplify shorter templates, but because patient and control samples were amplified and corrected together, any resulting skew would affect both groups equally. Because small numbers of individuals were included in the HLA sub-analyses, any influence of HLA type on TCRB rearrangement was left unresolved. In all four CD4+ subsets, TCRB CDR3 length was moderately but significantly shorter in type 1 diabetes patients. Naive, central memory and regulatory TCRB repertoires appeared to be more similar among patients than among healthy donors.

The sequenced sample was central memory CD4+ T cells from blood. The receptor chain draws on TRBV5-1 and TRBJ1-5; TRBD1 matches 8 bases in the middle. This receptor was taken from a woman aged 18-29 years in good health. The CDR3 sequence is CASSLDLRTGSGSNQPQHF. At the DNA level, the sequence is TGCGCCAGCAGCTTGGATTTAAGGACAGGGTCAGGCAGCAATCAGCCCCAGCATTTT.